Below are 24 T cell receptor beta chains sequenced from a single sample in a study of monozygotic twins with inflammatory bowel disease. From its re-call of the 5' RACE reads, TCRdb lists each CDR3 protein once, without DNA. This table holds some 400,000 distinct CDR3 sequences. Sequences were obtained from blood. The receptors stem from a human donor with ulcerative colitis or Crohn's disease, or a healthy co-twin of an affected twin (not recorded which).

The CDR3 loop reads CASSLTGGVQETQYF. V is TRBV5-1 and J is TRBJ2-5; the TRBD2 assignment by TCRdb is unverifiable without DNA. Germline loops: CDR1 SGHRS, CDR2 YFSETQ. This CDR3 region has 15 residues.

The gene calls are TRBV6-5 and TRBJ2-7; TCRdb picks TRBD1, but there is no DNA to check that call. Germline loops: CDR1 MNHEY, CDR2 SVGAGI. This CDR3 is built from 17 residues. The CDR3 reads CASSSEEGLGVWYEQYF.

The chain has TRBV7-6 and TRBJ2-1; without DNA, the TCRdb call of TRBD1 cannot be checked. The germline gives CDR1 SGHVS, CDR2 FNYEAQ. This CDR3 comprises 16 residues. Here the CDR3 reads CASSFGGRGSYNEQFF.

This chain links TRBV20-1 with TRBJ2-3; with no DNA, the TCRdb D assignment of TRBD2 cannot be verified. Germline V gene lookup returns CDR1 DFQATT and CDR2 SNEGSKA (reference sequence). This CDR3 has 14 residues. Here the CDR3 reads CSAPGLAGTDTQYF.

The gene calls are TRBV6-5 and TRBJ1-2. The CDR3 runs to 15 residues. Germline CDR1 is MNHEY and CDR2 is SVGAGI. CDR3 region: CASSYSKAGFNGYTF.

The J gene is TRBJ2-3, the V gene TRBV20-1; TCRdb outputs TRBD1, but without DNA this stays unchecked. This CDR3 spans 14 amino acids. Germline V lookup: CDR1 DFQATT, CDR2 SNEGSKA (reference sequence). The CDR3 loop is CSASTDRGTDTQYF.

This sequence joins TRBV12-3 or TRBV12-4 and TRBJ1-5; without DNA, the TCRdb call of TRBD1 cannot be checked. The CDR3 totals 15 residues. CDR3 in amino acids: CASSLGAGGAQPQHF.

The CDR3 loop is CASSSQKGTKKTYNEQFF. The V call is TRBV12-3 or TRBV12-4, the J call TRBJ2-1; TCRdb proposes TRBD1, but this gene call is untestable without DNA. The CDR3 spans 18 residues.

The chain employs TRBV28 and TRBJ2-1; as DNA is missing, the TRBD1 call by TCRdb cannot be tested. The length of the CDR3 is 18 residues. Looked up from germline, CDR1 is MDHEN and CDR2 is SYDVKM. CDR3 amino acids: CASSWSQGQGDGRNEQFF.

The rearrangement links TRBV18 to TRBJ1-2. Per the germline V gene, CDR1 is KGHSH and CDR2 is LQKENI. The CDR3 runs to 12 residues. The chain's CDR3 is CASSGDSGGYTF.

The chain carries TRBV11-3 and TRBJ2-1; TCRdb's D call, TRBD1, is unchecked because there is no DNA. This CDR3 has 14 amino acids. The germline CDR1 and CDR2 sequences are SGHNT and YENEEA. The chain's CDR3 is CASSRDRDYNEQFF.

This chain connects TRBV29-1 to TRBJ2-6. The CDR3 spans 12 residues. CDR1 is SQVTM and CDR2 is ANQGSEA in the germline V gene. CDR3 loop: CSVEDGANVLTF. Complete variable domain (other parts from reference TRBV29-1 and TRBJ2-6): SAVISQKPSRDICQRGTSLTIQCQVDSQVTMMFWYRQQPGQSLTLIATANQGSEATYESGFVIDKFPISRPNLTFSTLTVSNMSPEDSSIYLCSVEDGANVLTFGAGSRLTVL.

The chain links TRBV6-2 or TRBV6-3 to TRBJ1-4. Germline V gene data show CDR1 as MNHEY and CDR2 as SVGEGT. The CDR3 length is 18 residues. The CDR3: CASSKLWDFSATNEKLFF.

V usage is TRBV7-8 and J usage is TRBJ2-7; no DNA is available, so the TRBD1 call from TCRdb remains unchecked. This CDR3 spans 14 amino acids. Germline V CDR1 and CDR2: SGHVS, FQNEAQ. CDR3 protein: CASSPSAGVYEQYF.

The J gene is TRBJ2-7, the V gene TRBV7-2; checking the TCRdb D call of TRBD1 is not possible without DNA. Per germline, CDR1 SGHTA and CDR2 FQGNSA. The CDR3 is made up of 15 amino acids. The CDR3 loop reads CASSFAPGGAYEQYF.

This rearrangement joins TRBV7-9 to TRBJ2-1; the D call of TRBD1 rests on TCRdb alone, since no DNA is present to check it. Germline V gene data show CDR1 as SEHNR and CDR2 as FQNEAQ (reference sequence). This CDR3 region has 15 residues. CDR3 sequence: CASSAPAGQINEQFF.

The genes are TRBV7-9 and TRBJ2-7; TCRdb calls TRBD1, which cannot be checked without DNA. The CDR3 length is 19 residues. CDR1 and CDR2 (germline): SEHNR, FQNEAQ (reference sequence). CDR3 amino acids: CASSSIGRDRGLKPYEQYF. The full variable domain, completed using reference TRBV7-9 and TRBJ2-7, is DTGVSQNPRHKITKRGQNVTFRCDPISEHNRLYWYRQTLGQGPEFLTYFQNEAQLEKSRLLSDRFSAERPKGSFSTLEIQRTEQGDSAMYLCASSSIGRDRGLKPYEQYFGPGTRLTVT.

V gene TRBV5-1 combines with J gene TRBJ2-7; TCRdb's D call, TRBD1, is unchecked because there is no DNA. Per the germline V gene, CDR1 is SGHRS and CDR2 is YFSETQ. This CDR3 contains 13 residues. CDR3 amino acids: CASRPGTGDEQYF.

The chain employs TRBV7-3 and TRBJ2-3; TCRdb's D call, TRBD2, is unchecked because there is no DNA. CDR1 is SGHTA and CDR2 is FQGTGA in the germline V gene. The CDR3 extends over 15 amino acids. The CDR3 loop reads CASSLTSALSDTQYF.

The rearrangement uses TRBV5-6 and TRBJ2-7. CDR1 and CDR2 (germline): SGHDT, YYEEEE. CDR3 length equals 13 residues. The CDR3 sequence: CASSQTHSYEQYF.

This chain joins TRBV20-1 and TRBJ2-1; the D call of TRBD1 rests on TCRdb alone, since no DNA is present to check it. Germline lookup yields CDR1 DFQATT and CDR2 SNEGSKA (reference sequence). The CDR3 length is 13 residues. This CDR3 reads CSASLGAADEQFF.

The chain recombines TRBV9 with TRBJ2-3; there is no DNA to check the TCRdb D call of TRBD2. Germline lookup yields CDR1 SGDLS and CDR2 YYNGEE. This CDR3 is built from 16 residues. CDR3 sequence: CASNPRAGGSTDTQYF.

This chain uses TRBV20-1 with TRBJ2-7. There are 15 residues in the CDR3. CDR1 is DFQATT and CDR2 is SNEGSKA in the germline V gene (reference sequence). The CDR3 protein is CSARDPRGSSYEQYF.

The J gene is TRBJ1-5, the V gene TRBV30; TCRdb picks TRBD1, but there is no DNA to check that call. Per germline, CDR1 GTSNPN and CDR2 SVGIG (reference sequence). The CDR3 runs to 13 residues. The CDR3: CAVGQGRGGPQHF.